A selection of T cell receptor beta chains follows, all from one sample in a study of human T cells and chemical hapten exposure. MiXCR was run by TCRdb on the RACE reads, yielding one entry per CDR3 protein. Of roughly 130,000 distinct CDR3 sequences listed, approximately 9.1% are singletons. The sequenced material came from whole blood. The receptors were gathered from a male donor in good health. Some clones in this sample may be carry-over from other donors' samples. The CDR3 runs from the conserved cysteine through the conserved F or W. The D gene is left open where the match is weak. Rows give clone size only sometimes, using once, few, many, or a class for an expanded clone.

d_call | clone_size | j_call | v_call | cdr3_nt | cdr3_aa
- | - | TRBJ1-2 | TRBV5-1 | TGCGCCAGCAGCTTGACAGCAGCTAACTATGGCTACACCTTC | CASSLTAANYGYTF
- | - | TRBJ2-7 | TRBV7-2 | TGTGCCAGCAGCAGAGTTTCAGCCTCAACCGGCTTCTACGAGCAGTACTTC | CASSRVSASTGFYEQYF
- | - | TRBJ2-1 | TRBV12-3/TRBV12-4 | TGTGCCAGCAGTTTAGCGATAACGGTGATTCGGTGGAAGCAGTTCTTC | CASSLAITVIRWKQFF
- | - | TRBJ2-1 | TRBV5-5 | TGTGCCAGCAGCTTGGGGCCCGGGCCCGGCCGTCTCGATGAGCAGTTCTTC | CASSLGPGPGRLDEQFF
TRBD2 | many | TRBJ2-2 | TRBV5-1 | TGCGCCAGCAAGGAGGGGACTAGCGGGAACACCGGGGAGCTGTTTTTT | CASKEGTSGNTGELFF
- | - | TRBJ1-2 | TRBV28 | TGTGCCAGCAGTACCGAAACTGACCGCTATGGCTACACCTTC | CASSTETDRYGYTF
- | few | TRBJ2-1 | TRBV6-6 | TGTGCCAGCAGTTCTATCCAGTGGGGATACAATGAGCAGTTCTTC | CASSSIQWGYNEQFF
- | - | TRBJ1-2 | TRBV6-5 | TGTGCCAGCAGTTCAACCACAGGGCTCTATGGCTACACCTTC | CASSSTTGLYGYTF
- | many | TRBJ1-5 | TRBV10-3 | TGTGCCATCAGTGAAGGTAGGGGGGAACAGCCCCAGCATTTT | CAISEGRGEQPQHF
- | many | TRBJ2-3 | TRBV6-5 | TGTGCCAGCAGTTACGGTGGTTGGGGCACAGATACGCAGTATTTT | CASSYGGWGTDTQYF
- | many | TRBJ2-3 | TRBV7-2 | TGTGCCAGCAGCTTACCGACTAGCACAGATACGCAGTATTTT | CASSLPTSTDTQYF
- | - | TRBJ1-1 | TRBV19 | TGTGAAAGTACGCATAAGGGAAAGGAGGGAGAAGCTTTCTTT | CESTHKGKEGEAFF
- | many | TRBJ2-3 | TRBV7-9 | TGTGCCAGCAGCTTAGCGTACGGGACATATCCTTCGGTGCGTACAGATACGCAGTATTTT | CASSLAYGTYPSVRTDTQYF
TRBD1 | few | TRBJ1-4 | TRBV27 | TGTGCCAGCAGTTCCCAGACAGGGGGCGATGAAAAACTGTTTTTT | CASSSQTGGDEKLFF
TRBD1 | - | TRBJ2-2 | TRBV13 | TGTGCCAGCAGCTTAGGGGACAGGGCCCCCGGGGAGCTGTTTTTT | CASSLGDRAPGELFF
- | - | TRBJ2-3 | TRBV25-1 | TGTGCCAGCAGTGAATATTGGAATACAGATACGCAGTATTTT | CASSEYWNTDTQYF
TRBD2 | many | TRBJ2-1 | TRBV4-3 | TGCGCCAGCAGCCAAGATACGAGACTAGCGGGAGGTGAGCAGTTCTTC | CASSQDTRLAGGEQFF
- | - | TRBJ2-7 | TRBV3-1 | TGTGCCAGCAGGCCGGGGCGGAGTGACGAGCAGTACTTC | CASRPGRSDEQYF
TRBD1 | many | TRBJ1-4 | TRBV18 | TGTGCCAGCTCACCACGGAGACAGGGAGGTGAAAAACTGTTTTTT | CASSPRRQGGEKLFF
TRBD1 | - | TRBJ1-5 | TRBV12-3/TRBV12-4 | TGTGCCAGCACCACAGGCGGGACAGGGCTGGGGCAGCCCCAGCATTTT | CASTTGGTGLGQPQHF
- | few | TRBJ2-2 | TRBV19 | TGTGCCAGTAGCGTTACGCAGGAGACCGGGGAGCTGTTTTTT | CASSVTQETGELFF
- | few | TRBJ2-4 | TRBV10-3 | TGTGCCATCAGTGAGGACAAGCAGGGGTCCAAAAACATTCAGTACTTC | CAISEDKQGSKNIQYF
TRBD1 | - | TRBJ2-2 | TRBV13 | TGTGCCAGCAGCCCTCTGCCGGGACAGGGGACCACCGGGGAGCTGTTTTTT | CASSPLPGQGTTGELFF
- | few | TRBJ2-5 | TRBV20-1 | TGCAGTGCTCGAATCCCAGCGTCTGGGGAGACCCAGTACTTC | CSARIPASGETQYF
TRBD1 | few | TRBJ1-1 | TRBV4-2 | TGTGCCAGCAGCTTCGGACAGGCGAACACTGAAGCTTTCTTT | CASSFGQANTEAFF
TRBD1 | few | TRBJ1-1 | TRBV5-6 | TGTGCCAGCAGCTACCGGACAGGGGGCCTGAACACTGAAGCTTTCTTT | CASSYRTGGLNTEAFF
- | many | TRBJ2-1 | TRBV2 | TGTGCCAGCAGTGAATCCCCTTACAATGAGCAGTTCTTC | CASSESPYNEQFF
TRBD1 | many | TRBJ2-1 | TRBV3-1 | TGTGCCAGCAGCCAGCTACAGGGGGCGCTGGATGAGCAGTTCTTC | CASSQLQGALDEQFF
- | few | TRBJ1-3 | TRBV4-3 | TGCGCCAGCAGCCAAGATCCCGTTGGGGTGGGCGGAAACACCATATATTTT | CASSQDPVGVGGNTIYF
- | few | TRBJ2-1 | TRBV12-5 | TGTGCTAGTGGGGGGGGTCTCCTTGGGGACAATGAGCAGTTCTTC | CASGGGLLGDNEQFF
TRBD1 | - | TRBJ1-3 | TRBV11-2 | TGTGCCAGCAGTTCCACAGGGGTCTCTGGAAACACCATATATTTT | CASSSTGVSGNTIYF
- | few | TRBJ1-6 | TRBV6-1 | TGTGCCAGCAGAGCAAGTTATAATTCACCCCTCCACTTT | CASRASYNSPLHF
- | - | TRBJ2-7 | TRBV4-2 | TGTGCCAGCAACCAAGGGCTTCAATACGGAGGAGACGAGCAGTACTTC | CASNQGLQYGGDEQYF
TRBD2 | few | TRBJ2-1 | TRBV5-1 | TGCGCCAGCAGCCGTACTAGCGGGAGCTTCTACAATGAGCAGTTCTTC | CASSRTSGSFYNEQFF
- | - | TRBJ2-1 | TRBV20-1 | TGCAGTGCTGTGGGGGGAGAAGGGGACAATGAGCAGTTCTTC | CSAVGGEGDNEQFF
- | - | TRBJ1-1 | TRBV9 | TGTGCCAGCAGCGTCTCGGGGGCGCGAACTGAAGCTTTCTTT | CASSVSGARTEAFF
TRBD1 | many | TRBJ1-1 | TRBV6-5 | TGTGCCAGCAGCCTCGGACAGGGGGCTGTGAACACTGAAGCTTTCTTT | CASSLGQGAVNTEAFF
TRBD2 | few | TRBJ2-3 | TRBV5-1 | TGCGCCAGCAGCCCAGCGGGAGCCATTAGCACAGATACGCAGTATTTT | CASSPAGAISTDTQYF
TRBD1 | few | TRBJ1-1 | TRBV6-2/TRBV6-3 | TGTGCCAGCAGTTACTTGCAGGGGGCCGGTGAAGCTTTCTTT | CASSYLQGAGEAFF
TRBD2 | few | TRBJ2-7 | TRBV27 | TGTGCCAGCAGTTTAGCGGCGGGGGGGTCCTACGAGCAGTACTTC | CASSLAAGGSYEQYF
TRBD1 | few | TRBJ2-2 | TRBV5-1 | TGCGCCAGCAGCTTGGGGGACAGGGGAAACACCGGGGAGCTGTTTTTT | CASSLGDRGNTGELFF
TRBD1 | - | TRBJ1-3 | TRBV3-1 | TGTGCCAGCAGCCCCGTCCCGGGACAGGGGTCCTCTGGAAACACCATATATTTT | CASSPVPGQGSSGNTIYF
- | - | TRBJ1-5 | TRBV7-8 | TGTGCCAGCAGCCGAGCCGGGGGAGGAATTGGCAATCAGCCCCAGCATTTT | CASSRAGGGIGNQPQHF
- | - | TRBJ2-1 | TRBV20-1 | TGCAGTGCTAGTGGGGGGGCCTTTTCCAATGAGCAGTTCTTC | CSASGGAFSNEQFF
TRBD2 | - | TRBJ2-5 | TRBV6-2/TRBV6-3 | TGTGCCAGCCAAGCGGGGGGTTCTTTTCAAGAGACCCAGTACTTC | CASQAGGSFQETQYF
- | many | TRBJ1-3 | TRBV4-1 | TGCGCCAGCAGCCAAGTTCCCAGTGAATCTGGAAACACCATATATTTT | CASSQVPSESGNTIYF
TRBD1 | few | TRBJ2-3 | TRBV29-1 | TGCAGCGTTGAGGGGACAGTCACAGATACGCAGTATTTT | CSVEGTVTDTQYF
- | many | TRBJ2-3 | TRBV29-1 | TGCAGCGCTCGAAGCGGCGGCTACCGCGACCCCAATACGCAGTATTTT | CSARSGGYRDPNTQYF
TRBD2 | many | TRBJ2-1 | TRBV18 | TGTGCCAGCTCACCACCGACTAGCGTTGAGCAGTTCTTC | CASSPPTSVEQFF
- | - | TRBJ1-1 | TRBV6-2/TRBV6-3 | TGTGCCAGCAGTTATCAGGGGAGTAGGACGATGAACACTGAAGCTTTCTTT | CASSYQGSRTMNTEAFF
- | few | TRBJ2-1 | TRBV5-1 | TGCGCCAGCAGCTACAACAATGAGCAGTTCTTC | CASSYNNEQFF
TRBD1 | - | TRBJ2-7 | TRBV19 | TGTGCCAGTAGTCCTGGGACAGGTTTCAACGAGCAGTACTTC | CASSPGTGFNEQYF
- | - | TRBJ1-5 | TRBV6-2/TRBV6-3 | TGTGCCAGCAGTTACGGGGAGGATCAGCCCCAGCATTTT | CASSYGEDQPQHF
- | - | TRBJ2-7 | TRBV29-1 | TGCAGCGTTGGGACAGCACACACCCGACAGCGGAGTTCCTACGAGCAGTACTTC | CSVGTAHTRQRSSYEQYF
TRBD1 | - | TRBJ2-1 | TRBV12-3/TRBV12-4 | TGTGCCAGCAGTATACCGGGACAGGGAAATGAGCAGTTCTTC | CASSIPGQGNEQFF